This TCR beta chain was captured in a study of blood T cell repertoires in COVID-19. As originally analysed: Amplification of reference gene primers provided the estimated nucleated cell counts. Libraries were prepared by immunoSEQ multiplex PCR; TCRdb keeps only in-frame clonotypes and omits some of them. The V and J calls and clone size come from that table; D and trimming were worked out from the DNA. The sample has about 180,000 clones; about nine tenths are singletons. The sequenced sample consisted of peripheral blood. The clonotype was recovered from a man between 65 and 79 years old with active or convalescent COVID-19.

The CDR3 coding sequence is TGCAGCGTTTCTGACAGAAACAATCAGCCCCAGCATTTT. This codes for CSVSDRNNQPQHF. The J gene is TRBJ1-5, the V gene TRBV29-1; possible D gene TRBD1, 5 bases. The CDR3 is made up of 13 amino acids. CDR1 and CDR2 from the germline V gene are SQVTM and ANQGSEA. Trimming removed 5 bases at V and 3 bases at J, with 11 bases between. Supplemented by reference TRBV29-1 and TRBJ1-5, the full variable domain reads SAVISQKPSRDICQRGTSLTIQCQVDSQVTMMFWYRQQPGQSLTLIATANQGSEATYESGFVIDKFPISRPNLTFSTLTVSNMSPEDSSIYLCSVSDRNNQPQHFGDGTRLSIL.